These 7 T cell receptor beta chains originate from one sample sequenced in a study of cytomegalovirus exposure and HLA in healthy donors. Vbeta (60) and Jbeta (13) primers were used in the PCR. Method: immunoSEQ multiplex PCR; TCRdb's copy keeps in-frame clones and lacks some. The profile shows about 70,000 clones, 86% of them singletons. Sequenced sample: PBMCs. These receptors were taken from a woman aged 25 to 45 in good health and CMV-seronegative.

Written as DNA, the CDR3 is TGTGCCAGCCCTAGCTATAATTCACCCCTCCACTTT. Translated: CASPSYNSPLHF. The J gene is TRBJ1-6, the V gene TRBV6-6, with D hard to call. Trimming cost V 8 bases and J 3 bases, with 5 bases left between them. Germline V gene lookup returns CDR1 MNHNY and CDR2 SVGAGI (reference sequence). This CDR3 has 12 amino acids.

The chain combines TRBV6-5 with TRBJ1-3, with 10 bases aligning to TRBD1. The CDR3 consists of 16 residues. With 4 bases clipped from V and 4 bases from J, the junction kept 7 bases outside the gene matches. The V gene's germline CDR1 is MNHEY and CDR2 SVGAGI. The CDR3 DNA follows: TGTGCCAGCAGTTCGAGACAGGGGGCGCCAGGAAACACCATATATTTT. It is translated as CASSSRQGAPGNTIYF.

The genes are TRBV12-1 and TRBJ1-2; the table's D call, TRBD1, was not checked against the DNA. TRBV12-1 is reported as a pseudogene. This CDR3 has 12 amino acids. CDR3 nucleotide sequence: TGTGCCAGCAGTGGGCAGTTCTATGGCTACACCTTC. It codes for CASSGQFYGYTF.

This clone has more than one count but fewer than ten. CDR3 sequence: CASSGPSGNVLTF. CDR3 DNA sequence: TGTGCCAGCAGTGGGCCTAGCGGAAACGTCCTGACTTTC. The chain carries TRBV2 and TRBJ2-6; 7 nucleotides agree with TRBD2. The trim removed 4 bases at V and 10 bases at J, leaving 4 bases unmatched. Germline V gene sequence: CDR1 SNHLY, CDR2 FYNNEI. CDR3 size: 13 residues.

The chain joins TRBV27 to TRBJ2-1, with 7 bases fitting TRBD1. The V and J ends lost 2 bases and 0 bases, in that order; junction bases with no gene match: 4. This CDR3 is 16 amino acids long. The germline V gene encodes CDR1 MNHEY and CDR2 SMNVEV (reference sequence). CDR3: CASSLLTGRSYNEQFF. The CDR3 DNA follows: TGTGCCAGCAGTTTACTGACAGGGCGCTCCTACAATGAGCAGTTCTTC.

The chain combines TRBV2 with TRBJ2-5; 7 bases match TRBD1. The end of the DNA aligns better with TRBJ2-7, so the J call may be wrong. Germline loops: CDR1 SNHLY, CDR2 FYNNEI. This CDR3 has 13 residues. CDR3 residues: CASSLTGLGEQYF. In DNA form, the CDR3 reads TGTGCCAGCAGTTTGACAGGGTTAGGCGAGCAGTACTTC.

The chain links TRBV27 to TRBJ1-2; 7 bases match TRBD1. The CDR3 spans 17 residues. CDR1 is MNHEY, CDR2 SMNVEV, per germline (reference sequence). The trim removed 5 bases at V and 4 bases at J, leaving 16 bases unmatched. The CDR3 DNA is TGTGCCAGCAGTCCAGGACTAAGGGGGCTTGGGGTCTATGGCTACACCTTC. This codes for CASSPGLRGLGVYGYTF.